This is a list of T cell receptor beta chains from one sample in a study of T cells in Graves' hyperthyroidism and ophthalmopathy. TCRdb used MiXCR to reprocess the multiplex PCR reads, holding one entry per CDR3 protein. The repertoire holds about 380,000 distinct CDR3 sequences, more than 12% seen once, with 20% in the top ten. The material sequenced was blood. Source of these receptors: a woman under 40 with Graves' ophthalmopathy. The CDR3 runs from the conserved cysteine through the conserved F or W. The D gene is left open where the match is weak. For some rows the clone size is stated as once, few or many, or as a class when expanded; others skip it.

abundance	d_gene	len	v_gene	j_gene	CDR3nt	CDR3aa
.	TRBD2	16	TRBV4-1	TRBJ2-5	TGCGCCAGCAGCCAAGAAAGCGGGGGGTCCTGGGAGACCCAGTACTTC	CASSQESGGSWETQYF
many	.	12	TRBV18	TRBJ1-1	TGTGCCAGCTCATGGGGCGACACTGAAGCTTTCTTT	CASSWGDTEAFF
.	.	14	TRBV19	TRBJ2-2	TGTGCCAGTAGCCAGGGCTCGAACACCGGGGATCTGTTTTTT	CASSQGSNTGDLFF
few	TRBD1	14	TRBV2	TRBJ2-7	TGTGCCAGCAGGAGACCGGGACAGGCCTATGGGCAGTACTTC	CASRRPGQAYGQYF
many	TRBD2	15	TRBV3-1	TRBJ2-5	TGTGCCAGCAGCCAAACCCGGCTAGCGGCTGAGACCCAGTACTTC	CASSQTRLAAETQYF
many	.	15	TRBV28	TRBJ2-3	TGTGCCAGCGTAACAGGGTTCTTCGGGACAGATACGCAGTATTTT	CASVTGFFGTDTQYF
many	.	13	TRBV7-7	TRBJ2-3	TGTGCTAGCAGTCTGGGGGGACCAGATACGCAGTATTTT	CASSLGGPDTQYF
many	TRBD2	14	TRBV2	TRBJ2-7	TGTGCCAGCAGGACTAGCGGGGGGACTCGCGAGCAGTACTTC	CASRTSGGTREQYF
.	TRBD1	15	TRBV7-2	TRBJ1-2	TGTGCCGGCAGCGAAAAGCACGGGACAGCGAGTGGCTACACCTTC	CAGSEKHGTASGYTF
many	.	13	TRBV7-9	TRBJ2-1	TGTGCCAGCAGCTCTCCCTATACGGATGAGCAGTTCTTC	CASSSPYTDEQFF
.	.	14	TRBV4-1	TRBJ2-3	TGCGCCAGCAGCGACCGGACCTTTTCAGATACGCAGTATTTT	CASSDRTFSDTQYF
many	.	12	TRBV6-1	TRBJ1-1	TGTGCCAGCGCCGACTTTTTGGCGGAAGCTTTCTTT	CASADFLAEAFF
many	.	15	TRBV6-1	TRBJ2-7	TGTGCCAGCAGTGAAGTGAAGACAGTCTCCTACGAGCAGTACTTC	CASSEVKTVSYEQYF
.	.	13	TRBV24-1	TRBJ1-3	TGTGCCACCAAAGCGAGCTCTGGAAACACCATATATTTT	CATKASSGNTIYF
many	.	15	TRBV27	TRBJ1-3	TGTGCCAGCAGTTTAACTTCTTCACATGGAAACACCATATATTTT	CASSLTSSHGNTIYF
many	.	17	TRBV18	TRBJ1-1	TGTGCCAGCTCATCTGACCGGGTTGGAACATTAATCACTGAAGCTTTCTTT	CASSSDRVGTLITEAFF
many	.	14	TRBV20-1	TRBJ2-2	TGCAGTGCTAGGGCGGACGGTAACACCGGGGAGCTGTTTTTT	CSARADGNTGELFF
few	.	13	TRBV6-2/TRBV6-3	TRBJ2-7	TGTGCCAGCAGTTACGGCGCAGGTCCCGAGCAGTACTTC	CASSYGAGPEQYF
many	.	14	TRBV7-9	TRBJ2-7	TGTGCCAGCAGCTTACCAGGGTCCCCCTACGAGCAGTACTTC	CASSLPGSPYEQYF
.	TRBD2	15	TRBV5-6	TRBJ2-3	TGTGCCAGCAGCTTTGAACCTAGCGGGGAGGATACGCAGTATTTT	CASSFEPSGEDTQYF
many	TRBD2	16	TRBV20-1	TRBJ2-2	TGCAGTGCTAGCGGGGGGGTAAACAAGGGGACCGGGGAGCTGTTTTTT	CSASGGVNKGTGELFF
many	TRBD2	15	TRBV12-3/TRBV12-4	TRBJ2-2	TGTGCCAGCAGTTTATCGCTAGCGGGCACCGGGGAGCTGTTTTTT	CASSLSLAGTGELFF
many	TRBD2	18	TRBV19	TRBJ2-1	TGTGCCAGTGCCCCTACGGGACTAGCGGGGGGGCACGACAATGAGCAGTTCTTC	CASAPTGLAGGHDNEQFF
.	TRBD2	14	TRBV19	TRBJ2-2	TGTGCCAGTGCCCGCACTAGCGTTGACGGGGAGCTGTTTTTT	CASARTSVDGELFF
many	.	16	TRBV6-1	TRBJ1-1	TGTGCCAGCAGGGCGGGACTGGGATCGGGGTACACTGAAGCTTTCTTT	CASRAGLGSGYTEAFF
many	.	16	TRBV4-1	TRBJ2-7	TGCGCCAGCAGCCAAGCGGTAGGGACATGGGGCTACGAGCAGTACTTC	CASSQAVGTWGYEQYF
few	TRBD1	13	TRBV25-1	TRBJ2-1	TGTGCCAGCCGCCAGGGGGCGGCGAATGAGCAGTTCTTC	CASRQGAANEQFF
many	TRBD1	13	TRBV27	TRBJ2-7	TGTGCCAGCAGTTGGACAGGGAGGAACGAGCAGTACTTC	CASSWTGRNEQYF
many	TRBD1	17	TRBV11-3	TRBJ1-1	TGTGCCAGCAGCTTAGTACCAACACGTACAGGGGGCACTGAAGCTTTCTTT	CASSLVPTRTGGTEAFF
many	.	16	TRBV11-2	TRBJ1-4	TGTGCCAGCAGCTTAGTCCCCGGGGATGTGATCGAAAAACTGTTTTTT	CASSLVPGDVIEKLFF
few	TRBD1	14	TRBV19	TRBJ1-2	TGTGCCAGTCTGGGACAGGGGGCTGTCTATGGCTACACCTTC	CASLGQGAVYGYTF
.	.	22	TRBV4-1	TRBJ2-7	TGCGCCAGCAGCCGACAAAAAGGGGGGGGTCCCAATCTCGCAGGGAGGAACTACGAGCAGTACTTC	CASSRQKGGGPNLAGRNYEQYF
many	.	15	TRBV10-1	TRBJ2-3	TGCGCCAACCACCTCAAATCCGGGGAATCAGATACGCAGTATTTT	CANHLKSGESDTQYF
many	TRBD2	16	TRBV20-1	TRBJ2-3	TGCAGTGCTAGACTAGCGGGGGGCCCTAGCACAGATACGCAGTATTTT	CSARLAGGPSTDTQYF
many	.	16	TRBV7-3	TRBJ2-1	TGTGCCAGCAGCGCCATCGGAGGGGAGGTTGGCAATGAGCAGTTCTTC	CASSAIGGEVGNEQFF
.	.	13	TRBV15	TRBJ2-7	TGTGCCACCAGCAGAGATCTCTTCGACGAGCAGTACTTC	CATSRDLFDEQYF
many	.	14	TRBV20-1	TRBJ1-4	TGCAGTGCTATAGCAGATGCAACTAATGAAAAACTGTTTTTT	CSAIADATNEKLFF
.	.	14	TRBV6-2/TRBV6-3	TRBJ1-3	TGTGCCAGCAGTTACCAGGGATCTGGAAACACCATATATTTT	CASSYQGSGNTIYF
.	TRBD2	14	TRBV30	TRBJ2-1	TGTGCCTGGACTAGCGGGGGTCCTTGGAATGAGCAGTTCTTC	CAWTSGGPWNEQFF
.	.	17	TRBV28	TRBJ1-5	TGTGCCAGCAGTTTAGTTGTCTGGGGACCGGGCAATCAGCCCCAGCATTTT	CASSLVVWGPGNQPQHF
many	TRBD2	15	TRBV7-3	TRBJ2-3	TGTGCCAGCGCTCTAAGTCGGAGCGGGGGGCATACGCAGTATTTT	CASALSRSGGHTQYF
.	TRBD2	17	TRBV18	TRBJ2-2	TGTGCCAGCTCACCCAGTAGCGGGAGTCCGAACACCGGGGAGCTGTTTTTT	CASSPSSGSPNTGELFF
few	.	12	TRBV30	TRBJ1-1	TGTGCCTGGGGGGAACGGAACACTGAAGCTTTCTTT	CAWGERNTEAFF
many	.	12	TRBV24-1	TRBJ1-5	TGTGCCACCAGTTCAGGTTGGCAGCCCCAGCATTTT	CATSSGWQPQHF
many	.	14	TRBV18	TRBJ1-1	TGTGCCAGCTCTCATGGACAGATGAACACTGAAGCTTTCTTT	CASSHGQMNTEAFF
once	TRBD1	14	TRBV18	TRBJ1-3	TGTGCCAGCTCATCGGGACAGGCCGGAAACACCATATATTTT	CASSSGQAGNTIYF
few	.	15	TRBV3-1	TRBJ1-6	TGTGCCAGCAGCCAAGACAGGATCGTGGGTTCACCCCTCCACTTT	CASSQDRIVGSPLHF
many	TRBD2	19	TRBV12-5	TRBJ2-2	TGTGCTAGTGGTTTGGTTCTCCGGACTAGCGCTTCGAACACCGGGGAGCTGTTTTTT	CASGLVLRTSASNTGELFF
.	.	13	TRBV29-1	TRBJ2-1	TGCAGCGTTGGAAGGGTGGGGGTCAATGAGCAGTTCTTC	CSVGRVGVNEQFF
.	.	16	TRBV6-1	TRBJ2-5	TGTGCCAGCAGCCAATCCGCCATCGTGTTTCAAGAGACCCAGTACTTC	CASSQSAIVFQETQYF
few	.	13	TRBV6-1	TRBJ1-5	TGTGCCAGCAGTCCGGGACTCGAATCGCCCCAGCATTTT	CASSPGLESPQHF
many	.	14	TRBV7-2	TRBJ2-5	TGTGCCAGCAGCTTAAACAGTGGGCAAGAGACCCAGTACTTC	CASSLNSGQETQYF
.	.	15	TRBV12-3/TRBV12-4	TRBJ1-6	TGTGCCAGCAGTCCACAGGGTTTAATGAATTCACCCCTCCACTTT	CASSPQGLMNSPLHF